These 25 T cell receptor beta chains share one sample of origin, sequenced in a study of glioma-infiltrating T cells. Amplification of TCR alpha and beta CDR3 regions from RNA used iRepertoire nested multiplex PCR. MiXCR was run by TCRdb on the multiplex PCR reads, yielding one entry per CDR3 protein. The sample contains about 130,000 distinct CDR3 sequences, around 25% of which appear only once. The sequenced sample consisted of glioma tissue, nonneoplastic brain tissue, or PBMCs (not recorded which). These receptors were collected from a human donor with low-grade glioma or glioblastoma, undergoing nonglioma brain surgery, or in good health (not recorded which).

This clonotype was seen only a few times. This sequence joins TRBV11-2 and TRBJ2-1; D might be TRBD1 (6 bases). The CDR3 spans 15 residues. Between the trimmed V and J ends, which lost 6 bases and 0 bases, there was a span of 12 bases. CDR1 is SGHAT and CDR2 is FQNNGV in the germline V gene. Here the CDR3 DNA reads TGTGCCAGCAGTTATGACAGGAGCTCCTACAATGAGCAGTTCTTC. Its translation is CASSYDRSSYNEQFF.

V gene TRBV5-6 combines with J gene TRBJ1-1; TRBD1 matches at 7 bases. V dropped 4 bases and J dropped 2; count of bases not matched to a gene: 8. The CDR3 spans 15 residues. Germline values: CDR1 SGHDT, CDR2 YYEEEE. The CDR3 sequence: CASSVLRDSNTEAFF. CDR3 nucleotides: TGTGCCAGCAGCGTACTGAGGGACAGCAACACTGAAGCTTTCTTT.

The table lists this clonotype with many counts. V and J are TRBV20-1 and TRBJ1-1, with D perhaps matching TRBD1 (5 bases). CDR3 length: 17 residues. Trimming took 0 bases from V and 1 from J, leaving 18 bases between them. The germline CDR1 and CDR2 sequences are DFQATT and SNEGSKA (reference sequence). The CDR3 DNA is TGCAGTGCTAGAGATGGACACCGGCCCCGTCAGAACACTGAAGCTTTCTTT. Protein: CSARDGHRPRQNTEAFF.

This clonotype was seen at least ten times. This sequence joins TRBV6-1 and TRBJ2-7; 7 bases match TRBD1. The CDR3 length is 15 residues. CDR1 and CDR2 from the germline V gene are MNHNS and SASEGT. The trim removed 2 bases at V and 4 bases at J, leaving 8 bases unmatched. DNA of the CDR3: TGTGCCAGCAGTGAATTGGGGGACAGATCATACGAGCAGTACGTC. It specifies CASSELGDRSYEQYV.

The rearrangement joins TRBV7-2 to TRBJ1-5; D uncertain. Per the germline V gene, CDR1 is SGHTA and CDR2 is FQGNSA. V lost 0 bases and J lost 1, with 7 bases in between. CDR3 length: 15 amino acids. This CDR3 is CASSLAGRSNQPQHF. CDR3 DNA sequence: TGTGCCAGCAGCTTAGCGGGCCGCAGCAATCAGCCCCAGCATTTT.

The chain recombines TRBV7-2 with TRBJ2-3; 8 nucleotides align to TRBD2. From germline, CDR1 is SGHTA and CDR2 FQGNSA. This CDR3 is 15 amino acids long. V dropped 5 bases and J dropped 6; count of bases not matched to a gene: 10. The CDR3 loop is CASSPNGLAPDTQYF. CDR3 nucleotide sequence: TGTGCCAGCAGCCCAAACGGACTAGCACCCGATACGCAGTATTTT.

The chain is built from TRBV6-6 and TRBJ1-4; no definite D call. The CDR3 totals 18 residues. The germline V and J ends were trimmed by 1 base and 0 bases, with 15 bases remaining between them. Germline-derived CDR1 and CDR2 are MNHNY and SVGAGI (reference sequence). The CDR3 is CASSYLADAVATNEKLFF. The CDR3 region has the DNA TGTGCCAGCAGTTACTTGGCAGACGCAGTTGCAACTAATGAAAAACTGTTTTTT.

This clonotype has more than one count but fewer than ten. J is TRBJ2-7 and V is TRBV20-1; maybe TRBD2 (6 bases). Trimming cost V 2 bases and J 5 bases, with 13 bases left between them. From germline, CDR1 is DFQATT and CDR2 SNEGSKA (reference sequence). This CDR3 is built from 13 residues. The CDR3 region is CSARKQGGDEQYV. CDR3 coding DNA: TGCAGTGCTAGAAAGCAGGGAGGAGACGAGCAGTACGTC.

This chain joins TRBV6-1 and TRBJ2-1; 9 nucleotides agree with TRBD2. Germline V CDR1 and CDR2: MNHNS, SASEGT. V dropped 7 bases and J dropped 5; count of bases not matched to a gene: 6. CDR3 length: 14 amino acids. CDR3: CASKVAGAHNEQFF. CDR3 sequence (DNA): TGTGCCAGCAAGGTAGCGGGGGCCCACAATGAGCAGTTCTTC.

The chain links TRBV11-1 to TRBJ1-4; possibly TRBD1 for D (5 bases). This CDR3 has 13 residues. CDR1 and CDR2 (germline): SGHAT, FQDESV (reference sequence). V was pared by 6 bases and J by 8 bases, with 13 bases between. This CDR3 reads CASSLDRREKLFF. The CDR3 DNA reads TGTGCCAGCAGTCTCGACAGAAGGGAAAAACTGTTTTTT. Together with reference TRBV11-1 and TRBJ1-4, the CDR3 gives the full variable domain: EAEVAQSPRYKITEKSQAVAFWCDPISGHATLYWYRQILGQGPELLVQFQDESVVDDSQLPKDRFSAERLKGVDSTLKIQPAELGDSAMYLCASSLDRREKLFFGSGTQLSVL.

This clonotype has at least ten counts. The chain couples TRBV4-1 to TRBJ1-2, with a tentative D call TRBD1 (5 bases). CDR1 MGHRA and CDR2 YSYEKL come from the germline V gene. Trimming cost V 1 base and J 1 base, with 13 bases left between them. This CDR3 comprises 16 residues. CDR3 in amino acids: CASSQGPGTVNYGYTF. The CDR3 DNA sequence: TGCGCCAGCAGCCAAGGTCCCGGGACCGTTAACTATGGCTACACCTTC.

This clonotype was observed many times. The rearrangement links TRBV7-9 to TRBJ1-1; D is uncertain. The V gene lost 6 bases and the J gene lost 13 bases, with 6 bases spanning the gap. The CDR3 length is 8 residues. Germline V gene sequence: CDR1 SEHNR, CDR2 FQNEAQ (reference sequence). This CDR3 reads CASSFGFF. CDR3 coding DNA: TGTGCCAGCAGTTTCGGTTTCTTT.

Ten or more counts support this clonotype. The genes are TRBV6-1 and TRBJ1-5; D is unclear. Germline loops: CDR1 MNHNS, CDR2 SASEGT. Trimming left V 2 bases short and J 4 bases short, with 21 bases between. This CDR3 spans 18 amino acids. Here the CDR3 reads CASSEPGGAYLKNQPQHF. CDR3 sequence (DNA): TGTGCCAGCAGTGAACCCGGCGGCGCGTACTTAAAAAATCAGCCCCAGCATTTT.

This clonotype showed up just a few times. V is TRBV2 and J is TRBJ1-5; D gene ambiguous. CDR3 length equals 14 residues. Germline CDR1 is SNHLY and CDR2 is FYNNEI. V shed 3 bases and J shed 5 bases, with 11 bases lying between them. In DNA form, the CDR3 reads TGTGCCAGCAGTGATGGCGGAGCTCATCAGCCCCAGCATTTT. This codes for CASSDGGAHQPQHF.

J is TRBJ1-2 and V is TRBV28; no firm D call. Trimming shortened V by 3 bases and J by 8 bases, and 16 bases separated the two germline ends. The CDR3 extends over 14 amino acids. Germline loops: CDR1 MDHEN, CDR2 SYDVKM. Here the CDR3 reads CASSLGGPLRGYTF. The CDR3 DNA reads TGTGCCAGCAGTTTGGGAGGGCCTCTAAGGGGCTACACCTTC.

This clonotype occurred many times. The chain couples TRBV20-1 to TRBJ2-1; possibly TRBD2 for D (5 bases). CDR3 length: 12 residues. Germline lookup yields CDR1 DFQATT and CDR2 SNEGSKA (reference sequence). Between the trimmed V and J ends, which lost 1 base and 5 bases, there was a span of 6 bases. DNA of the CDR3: TGCAGTGCTAGAGGACTACACAATGAGCAGTTCTTC. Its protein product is CSARGLHNEQFF.

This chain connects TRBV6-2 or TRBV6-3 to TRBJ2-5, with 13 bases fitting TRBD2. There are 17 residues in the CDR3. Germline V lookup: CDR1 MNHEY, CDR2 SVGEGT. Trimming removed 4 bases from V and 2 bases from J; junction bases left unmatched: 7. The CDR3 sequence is CASSSRLAGGFQETQYF. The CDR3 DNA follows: TGTGCCAGCAGTTCCAGACTAGCGGGAGGCTTTCAAGAGACCCAGTACTTC.

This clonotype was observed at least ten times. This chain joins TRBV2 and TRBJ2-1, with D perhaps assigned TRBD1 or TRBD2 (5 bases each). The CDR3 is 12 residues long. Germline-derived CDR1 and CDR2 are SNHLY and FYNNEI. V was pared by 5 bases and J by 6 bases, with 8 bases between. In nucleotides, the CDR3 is TGTGCCAGCAGTCGGGACGGCAATGAGCAGTTCTTC. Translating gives CASSRDGNEQFF. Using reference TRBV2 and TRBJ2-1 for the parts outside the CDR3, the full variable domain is EPEVTQTPSHQVTQMGQEVILRCVPISNHLYFYWYRQILGQKVEFLVSFYNNEISEKSEIFDDQFSVERPDGSNFTLKIRSTKLEDSAMYFCASSRDGNEQFFGPGTRLTVL.

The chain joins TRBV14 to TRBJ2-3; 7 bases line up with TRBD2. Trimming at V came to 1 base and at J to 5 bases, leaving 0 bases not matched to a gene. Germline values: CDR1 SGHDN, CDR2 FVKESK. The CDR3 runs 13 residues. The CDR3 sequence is CASSQAGGDTQYF. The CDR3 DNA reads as TGTGCCAGCAGCCAAGCGGGGGGAGATACGCAGTATTTT.

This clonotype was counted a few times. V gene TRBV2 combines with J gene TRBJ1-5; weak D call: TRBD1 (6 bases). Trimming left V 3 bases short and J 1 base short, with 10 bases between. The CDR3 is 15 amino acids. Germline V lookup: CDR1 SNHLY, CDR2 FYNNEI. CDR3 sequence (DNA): TGTGCCAGCAGTGATGGCAGGGGAAGCAATCAGCCCCAGCATTTT. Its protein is CASSDGRGSNQPQHF.

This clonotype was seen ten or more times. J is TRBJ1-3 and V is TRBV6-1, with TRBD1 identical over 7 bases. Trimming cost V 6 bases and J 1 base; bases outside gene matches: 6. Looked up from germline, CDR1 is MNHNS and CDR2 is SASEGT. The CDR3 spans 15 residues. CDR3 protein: CASRNNRGSGNTIYF. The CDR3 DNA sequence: TGTGCCAGCAGAAATAACAGGGGATCTGGAAACACCATATATTTT.

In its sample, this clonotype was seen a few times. The CDR3 DNA is TGTGCCAGTATAGGGACAGGGAACGAGCAGTACGTC. Amino acid sequence: CASIGTGNEQYV. The genes are TRBV2 and TRBJ2-7, with TRBD1 matching over 9 bases. Germline V gives CDR1 SNHLY, CDR2 FYNNEI. The CDR3 runs to 12 residues. Germline trimming cut 9 bases from V and 5 bases from J; bases unmatched to any gene: 5.

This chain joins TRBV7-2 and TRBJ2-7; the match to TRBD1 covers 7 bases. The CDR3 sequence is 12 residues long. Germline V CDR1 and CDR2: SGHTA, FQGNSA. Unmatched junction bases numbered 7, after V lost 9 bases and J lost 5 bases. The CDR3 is CASSTGLNEQYV. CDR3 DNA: TGTGCCAGTTCGACAGGGTTGAACGAGCAGTACGTC.

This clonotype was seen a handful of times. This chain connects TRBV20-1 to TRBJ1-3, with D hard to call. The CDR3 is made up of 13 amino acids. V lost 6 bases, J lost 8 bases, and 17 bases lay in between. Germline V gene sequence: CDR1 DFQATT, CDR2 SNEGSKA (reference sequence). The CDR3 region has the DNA TGCAGTGCCCCGGACGGAAAAGAGGACACCATATATTTT. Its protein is CSAPDGKEDTIYF.

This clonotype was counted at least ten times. The CDR3 spells CASSYSGASSYNEQFF. For the CDR3, the DNA is TGTGCCAGCAGTTACTCCGGCGCGAGCTCCTACAATGAGCAGTTCTTC. J is TRBJ2-1 and V is TRBV6-6; D gene uncertain. The germline V gene encodes CDR1 MNHNY and CDR2 SVGAGI (reference sequence). V was trimmed by 0 bases and J by 0 bases, leaving 9 bases between them. This CDR3 contains 16 residues.